This section outlines one T cell receptor beta chain sequence together with its context. This entry is derived from a study of cytomegalovirus exposure and HLA in healthy donors. With 60 Vbeta and 13 Jbeta primers, the PCR was carried out. Repertoires were generated with immunoSEQ multiplex PCR, while TCRdb's copy carries only in-frame clones and drops some. The listing records fewer than 130,000 clones. The specimen was PBMCs. This TCR was sampled from a man aged 50-59 years in good health and CMV-seronegative.

In nucleotides, the CDR3 is TGTGCCAGCAGCTTGGAGCACAGCACAGATACGCAGTATTTT. Translation: CASSLEHSTDTQYF. The chain couples TRBV7-9 to TRBJ2-3, with D unresolved. Trimming stripped 3 bases from V and 0 bases from J, with 7 bases between. Germline CDR1 SEHNR, CDR2 FQNEAQ (reference sequence). This CDR3 spans 14 amino acids.